This is a list of T cell receptor beta chains from one sample in a study of blood T cell repertoires in COVID-19. The protocol was immunoSEQ multiplex PCR, while the TCRdb copy is restricted to in-frame clones and leaves out a portion. This table holds 150,000 to 200,000 clones, around 89% found once. Sequencing input: PBMCs or T cells enriched from blood (not recorded which). These receptors came from a woman in her late teens or twenties who had recovered from COVID-19. The CDR3 runs from the conserved cysteine through the conserved F or W. The D gene is left open where the match is weak. The listing skips clone size in some rows; elsewhere it reads once, few, many or a size class.

j_gene | d_gene | abundance | v_gene | CDR3nt | CDR3aa
TRBJ2-2 | . | . | TRBV27 | TGTGCCAGCAGTAAATTCCACGGGACCGGGGAGCTGTTTTTT | CASSKFHGTGELFF
TRBJ1-2 | . | once | TRBV12-5 | TGTGCTAGTGGTTCGGCAGGGGCGGCGGAAGGCTACACCTTC | CASGSAGAAEGYTF
TRBJ2-7 | TRBD1 | once | TRBV19 | TGTGCCAGTAGTGCCGGGACAGGGACCTACGAGCAGTACTTC | CASSAGTGTYEQYF
TRBJ2-7 | TRBD1 | . | TRBV4-3 | TGCGCCAGCAGCCAAGGGCAGGGGGCCTCCTACGAGCAGTACTTC | CASSQGQGASYEQYF
TRBJ2-7 | TRBD2 | . | TRBV6-5 | TGTGCCAGCAGACCCCCTAGCGGGAGTTACGAGCAGTACTTC | CASRPPSGSYEQYF
TRBJ1-4 | TRBD1 | . | TRBV2 | TGTGCCAGCAGAACAGAACAGGGGGGAAATGAAAAACTGTTTTTT | CASRTEQGGNEKLFF
TRBJ2-3 | . | once | TRBV6-5 | TGTGCCAGCAGCCCGACAGGCGGCACAGATACGCAGTATTTT | CASSPTGGTDTQYF
TRBJ2-4 | . | . | TRBV30 | TGTGCCTGGAGTCCAGGGCGCATCGAAAACATTCAGTACTTC | CAWSPGRIENIQYF
TRBJ2-3 | . | once | TRBV7-2 | TGTGCCAGCAGCTTAGCGCTGGAGGAGGGCACAGATACGCAGTATTTT | CASSLALEEGTDTQYF
TRBJ2-1 | TRBD2 | . | TRBV18 | TGTGCCAGCTCACCACCGGGACTAGCAGACAATGAGCAGTTCTTC | CASSPPGLADNEQFF
TRBJ2-3 | . | . | TRBV7-2 | TGTGCCAGCAGCTTAGATGGTCCCCGCGGCTCCATCACAGATACGCAGTATTTT | CASSLDGPRGSITDTQYF
TRBJ2-2 | . | once | TRBV30 | TGTGCCTGGAGTTCGGTGTTCAACACCGGGGAGCTGTTTTTT | CAWSSVFNTGELFF
TRBJ2-7 | TRBD2 | few | TRBV7-2 | TGTGCCAGCAGCACCCTAGCGGGGGCCTACGAGCAGTACTTC | CASSTLAGAYEQYF
TRBJ1-2 | TRBD1 | . | TRBV19 | TGTGCCAGTAGTATTGGGACAGGGGATGGTTATGGCTACACCTTC | CASSIGTGDGYGYTF
TRBJ2-3 | . | . | TRBV18 | TGTGCCAGCTCACCCCTACGCCAGACCGTACAGACCCGCACAGATACGCAGTATTTT | CASSPLRQTVQTRTDTQYF